These 17 T cell receptor beta chains came from one sample sequenced in a study of OX40 agonist ivuxolimab in advanced cancers. Produced via immunoSEQ multiplex PCR; TCRdb's table is partial and in-frame only. The sample yields roughly 19,000 clones, about 80% seen once. The starting material was CD4+ or CD8+ T cells sorted from blood, obtained in a trial of the OX40 agonist ivuxolimab. The receptors originated from an adult with an advanced solid tumor such as melanoma, head and neck, liver or kidney cancer.

The CDR3 sequence is CAITSTGNTIYF. The CDR3, as DNA: TGTGCCATCACCTCGACTGGAAACACCATATATTTT. The chain employs TRBV10-3 and TRBJ1-3; D remains ambiguous. With 7 bases removed from V and 2 bases from J, the gap between germline ends came to 6 bases. This CDR3 has 12 residues. In germline, CDR1 is ENHRY, CDR2 SYGVKD.

The chain links TRBV6-6 to TRBJ1-2; the D gene is possibly TRBD1 (5 bases). This CDR3 has 13 amino acids. CDR1 is MNHNY and CDR2 is SVGAGI in the germline V gene (reference sequence). Trimming took 0 bases from V and 5 from J, leaving 7 bases between them. In nucleotides, the CDR3 is TGTGCCAGCAGTTACTCGGGGCCTTATGGCTACACCTTC. This encodes CASSYSGPYGYTF.

The J gene is TRBJ1-3, the V gene TRBV9; no reliable D call. This CDR3 comprises 14 residues. Germline lookup yields CDR1 SGDLS and CDR2 YYNGEE. V lost 4 bases and J 4 bases, leaving 12 bases between the germline ends. In DNA form, the CDR3 reads TGTGCCAGCAGCCAAGGGAACGCGGGAAACACCATATATTTT. Its protein is CASSQGNAGNTIYF. Full variable domain (outside the CDR3, taken from reference TRBV9 and TRBJ1-3): DSGVTQTPKHLITATGQRVTLRCSPRSGDLSVYWYQQSLDQGLQFLIQYYNGEERAKGNILERFSAQQFPDLHSELNLSSLELGDSALYFCASSQGNAGNTIYFGEGSWLTVV.

The chain is built from TRBV6-5 and TRBJ2-3; 9 nucleotides line up with TRBD2. The V and J ends lost 4 bases and 2 bases, in that order; junction bases with no gene match: 4. Germline-derived CDR1 and CDR2 are MNHEY and SVGAGI. The CDR3 runs to 15 residues. CDR3 nucleotides: TGTGCCAGCAGTTGGCTAGCGGGGTTCACAGATACGCAGTATTTT. Amino acid sequence: CASSWLAGFTDTQYF.

This clone was observed a handful of times. V is TRBV5-1 and J is TRBJ2-7, with 8 bases lining up with TRBD1. The germline CDR1 and CDR2 sequences are SGHRS and YFSETQ. The CDR3 consists of 13 residues. Losses at the gene ends were 4 bases for V and 5 bases for J; bases not matched to a gene: 5. CDR3 DNA sequence: TGCGCCAGCAGCGCGGGACAGGTCAACGAGCAGTACTTC. Translating it yields CASSAGQVNEQYF.

The gene calls are TRBV19 and TRBJ1-2; 9 bases fit TRBD1. The CDR3 contains 14 residues. Trimming took 9 bases from V and 6 from J; bases not matched to a gene: 11. Germline V gene sequence: CDR1 LNHDA, CDR2 SQIVND (reference sequence). In DNA, the CDR3 is TGTGCCAGCGGCGGGGACAGGGCGAAGGATGGCTACACCTTC. It codes for CASGGDRAKDGYTF.

The chain has TRBV28 and TRBJ2-4; D possibly corresponds to TRBD1 (6 bases). The CDR3 has 16 amino acids. Deletions cut 5 bases from V and 0 bases from J, with 14 bases between. Germline V CDR1 and CDR2: MDHEN, SYDVKM. The CDR3 DNA is TGTGCCAGCAGTCCTGGACAGCTACTAGCCAAAAACATTCAGTACTTC. Translating it yields CASSPGQLLAKNIQYF. The entire variable domain, with the rest obtained from reference TRBV28 and TRBJ2-4, is as follows: DVKVTQSSRYLVKRTGEKVFLECVQDMDHENMFWYRQDPGLGLRLIYFSYDVKMKEKGDIPEGYSVSREKKERFSLILESASTNQTSMYLCASSPGQLLAKNIQYFGAGTRLSVL.

This chain connects TRBV19 to TRBJ2-7; no definite D call. Germline V gene lookup returns CDR1 LNHDA and CDR2 SQIVND (reference sequence). Trimming cost V 7 bases and J 1 base, with 20 bases left between them. The CDR3 covers 16 residues. The CDR3 is CASKLTHLVGSYEQYF. The CDR3 bases are TGTGCCAGTAAACTAACGCATCTCGTGGGGTCCTACGAGCAGTACTTC.

To note about this clone: The same CDR3 can be traced to other DNA sequences in this sample. J is TRBJ1-1 and V is TRBV9; D remains ambiguous. Germline values: CDR1 SGDLS, CDR2 YYNGEE. CDR3 length: 13 amino acids. V lost 3 bases and J lost 7, with 13 bases in between. CDR3 DNA sequence: TGTGCCAGCAGCGCCCAATTGACGGGTGAAGCTTTCTTT. Amino acid sequence: CASSAQLTGEAFF.

The rearrangement joins TRBV27 to TRBJ2-2, with D tentatively TRBD1 (6 bases). V shed 6 bases and J shed 1 base, with 12 bases lying between them. CDR3 length: 15 amino acids. Germline V gene data show CDR1 as MNHEY and CDR2 as SMNVEV (reference sequence). CDR3 DNA: TGTGCCAGCAGCCCCCGGACAGAGAACACCGGGGAGCTGTTTTTT. It encodes CASSPRTENTGELFF.

The chain has TRBV5-5 and TRBJ1-5, with 7 bases that match TRBD1. V was clipped by 7 bases and J by 0 bases; unmatched bases: 13. Germline V lookup: CDR1 SGHKS, CDR2 YYEKEE (reference sequence). The length of the CDR3 is 17 residues. CDR3 loop: CASLPGTVPYSNQPQHF. In nucleotides, the CDR3 is TGTGCCAGCTTACCTGGGACAGTACCCTATAGCAATCAGCCCCAGCATTTT.

Comments on this clone: The junction shows a germline mismatch at one end, possibly a read error. The gene calls are TRBV6-1 and TRBJ2-5; no firm D call. The CDR3 has 12 amino acids. Per germline, CDR1 MNHNS and CDR2 SASEGT. CDR3 sequence reads: CASGEKPWAQYF. For the CDR3, the DNA is TGTGCCAGCGGTGAAAAGCCTTGGGCCCAGTACTTC.

The rearrangement joins TRBV5-1 to TRBJ2-5; TRBD2 is a possible D gene (5 bases). CDR1 and CDR2 from the germline V gene are SGHRS and YFSETQ. V dropped 2 bases and J dropped 1 base, with 9 bases sitting between them. This CDR3 comprises 14 residues. The CDR3 DNA reads as TGCGCCAGCAGCTTCGACGGGATCCAAGAGACCCAGTACTTC. It yields the protein CASSFDGIQETQYF.

This chain joins TRBV5-8 and TRBJ2-2; D call uncertain. Germline loops: CDR1 SGHTS, CDR2 YDEGEE. Trimming removed 4 bases from V and 4 bases from J, with 11 bases in between. CDR3 length: 14 residues. The CDR3 region is CASSLGVSTGELFF. The DNA for the CDR3 is TGTGCCAGCAGCCTCGGTGTTTCCACCGGGGAGCTGTTTTTT.

This clone has more than one count but fewer than ten. This rearrangement joins TRBV30 to TRBJ1-4; D gene ambiguous. Germline CDR1 and CDR2: GTSNPN and SVGIG (reference sequence). Trimming pared 2 bases from V and 10 bases from J, leaving 17 bases between. The CDR3 extends over 14 amino acids. CDR3 region: CAWSRTLGALKLFF. The CDR3 nucleotides read TGTGCCTGGAGTAGGACCTTGGGAGCGCTAAAACTGTTTTTT. Together with reference TRBV30 and TRBJ1-4, the CDR3 gives the full variable domain: SQTIHQWPATLVQPVGSPLSLECTVEGTSNPNLYWYRQAAGRGLQLLFYSVGIGQISSEVPQNLSASRPQDRQFILSSKKLLLSDSGFYLCAWSRTLGALKLFFGSGTQLSVL.

This chain joins TRBV28 and TRBJ2-7; D not resolved. With 8 bases removed from V and 2 bases from J, the gap between germline ends came to 4 bases. Germline lookup yields CDR1 MDHEN and CDR2 SYDVKM. The length of the CDR3 is 10 residues. In DNA form, the CDR3 reads TGTGCCAGCGCAACCTACGAGCAGTACTTC. Translation gives CASATYEQYF.

The genes are TRBV27 and TRBJ2-5, with 10 positions matching TRBD2. Losses at the gene ends were 4 bases for V and 5 bases for J; bases not matched to a gene: 4. CDR3 size: 14 residues. Germline V CDR1 and CDR2: MNHEY, SMNVEV (reference sequence). The CDR3 DNA reads TGTGCCAGCAGTTCCGGTAGCGGGAGGGAGACCCAGTACTTC. This translates into CASSSGSGRETQYF.